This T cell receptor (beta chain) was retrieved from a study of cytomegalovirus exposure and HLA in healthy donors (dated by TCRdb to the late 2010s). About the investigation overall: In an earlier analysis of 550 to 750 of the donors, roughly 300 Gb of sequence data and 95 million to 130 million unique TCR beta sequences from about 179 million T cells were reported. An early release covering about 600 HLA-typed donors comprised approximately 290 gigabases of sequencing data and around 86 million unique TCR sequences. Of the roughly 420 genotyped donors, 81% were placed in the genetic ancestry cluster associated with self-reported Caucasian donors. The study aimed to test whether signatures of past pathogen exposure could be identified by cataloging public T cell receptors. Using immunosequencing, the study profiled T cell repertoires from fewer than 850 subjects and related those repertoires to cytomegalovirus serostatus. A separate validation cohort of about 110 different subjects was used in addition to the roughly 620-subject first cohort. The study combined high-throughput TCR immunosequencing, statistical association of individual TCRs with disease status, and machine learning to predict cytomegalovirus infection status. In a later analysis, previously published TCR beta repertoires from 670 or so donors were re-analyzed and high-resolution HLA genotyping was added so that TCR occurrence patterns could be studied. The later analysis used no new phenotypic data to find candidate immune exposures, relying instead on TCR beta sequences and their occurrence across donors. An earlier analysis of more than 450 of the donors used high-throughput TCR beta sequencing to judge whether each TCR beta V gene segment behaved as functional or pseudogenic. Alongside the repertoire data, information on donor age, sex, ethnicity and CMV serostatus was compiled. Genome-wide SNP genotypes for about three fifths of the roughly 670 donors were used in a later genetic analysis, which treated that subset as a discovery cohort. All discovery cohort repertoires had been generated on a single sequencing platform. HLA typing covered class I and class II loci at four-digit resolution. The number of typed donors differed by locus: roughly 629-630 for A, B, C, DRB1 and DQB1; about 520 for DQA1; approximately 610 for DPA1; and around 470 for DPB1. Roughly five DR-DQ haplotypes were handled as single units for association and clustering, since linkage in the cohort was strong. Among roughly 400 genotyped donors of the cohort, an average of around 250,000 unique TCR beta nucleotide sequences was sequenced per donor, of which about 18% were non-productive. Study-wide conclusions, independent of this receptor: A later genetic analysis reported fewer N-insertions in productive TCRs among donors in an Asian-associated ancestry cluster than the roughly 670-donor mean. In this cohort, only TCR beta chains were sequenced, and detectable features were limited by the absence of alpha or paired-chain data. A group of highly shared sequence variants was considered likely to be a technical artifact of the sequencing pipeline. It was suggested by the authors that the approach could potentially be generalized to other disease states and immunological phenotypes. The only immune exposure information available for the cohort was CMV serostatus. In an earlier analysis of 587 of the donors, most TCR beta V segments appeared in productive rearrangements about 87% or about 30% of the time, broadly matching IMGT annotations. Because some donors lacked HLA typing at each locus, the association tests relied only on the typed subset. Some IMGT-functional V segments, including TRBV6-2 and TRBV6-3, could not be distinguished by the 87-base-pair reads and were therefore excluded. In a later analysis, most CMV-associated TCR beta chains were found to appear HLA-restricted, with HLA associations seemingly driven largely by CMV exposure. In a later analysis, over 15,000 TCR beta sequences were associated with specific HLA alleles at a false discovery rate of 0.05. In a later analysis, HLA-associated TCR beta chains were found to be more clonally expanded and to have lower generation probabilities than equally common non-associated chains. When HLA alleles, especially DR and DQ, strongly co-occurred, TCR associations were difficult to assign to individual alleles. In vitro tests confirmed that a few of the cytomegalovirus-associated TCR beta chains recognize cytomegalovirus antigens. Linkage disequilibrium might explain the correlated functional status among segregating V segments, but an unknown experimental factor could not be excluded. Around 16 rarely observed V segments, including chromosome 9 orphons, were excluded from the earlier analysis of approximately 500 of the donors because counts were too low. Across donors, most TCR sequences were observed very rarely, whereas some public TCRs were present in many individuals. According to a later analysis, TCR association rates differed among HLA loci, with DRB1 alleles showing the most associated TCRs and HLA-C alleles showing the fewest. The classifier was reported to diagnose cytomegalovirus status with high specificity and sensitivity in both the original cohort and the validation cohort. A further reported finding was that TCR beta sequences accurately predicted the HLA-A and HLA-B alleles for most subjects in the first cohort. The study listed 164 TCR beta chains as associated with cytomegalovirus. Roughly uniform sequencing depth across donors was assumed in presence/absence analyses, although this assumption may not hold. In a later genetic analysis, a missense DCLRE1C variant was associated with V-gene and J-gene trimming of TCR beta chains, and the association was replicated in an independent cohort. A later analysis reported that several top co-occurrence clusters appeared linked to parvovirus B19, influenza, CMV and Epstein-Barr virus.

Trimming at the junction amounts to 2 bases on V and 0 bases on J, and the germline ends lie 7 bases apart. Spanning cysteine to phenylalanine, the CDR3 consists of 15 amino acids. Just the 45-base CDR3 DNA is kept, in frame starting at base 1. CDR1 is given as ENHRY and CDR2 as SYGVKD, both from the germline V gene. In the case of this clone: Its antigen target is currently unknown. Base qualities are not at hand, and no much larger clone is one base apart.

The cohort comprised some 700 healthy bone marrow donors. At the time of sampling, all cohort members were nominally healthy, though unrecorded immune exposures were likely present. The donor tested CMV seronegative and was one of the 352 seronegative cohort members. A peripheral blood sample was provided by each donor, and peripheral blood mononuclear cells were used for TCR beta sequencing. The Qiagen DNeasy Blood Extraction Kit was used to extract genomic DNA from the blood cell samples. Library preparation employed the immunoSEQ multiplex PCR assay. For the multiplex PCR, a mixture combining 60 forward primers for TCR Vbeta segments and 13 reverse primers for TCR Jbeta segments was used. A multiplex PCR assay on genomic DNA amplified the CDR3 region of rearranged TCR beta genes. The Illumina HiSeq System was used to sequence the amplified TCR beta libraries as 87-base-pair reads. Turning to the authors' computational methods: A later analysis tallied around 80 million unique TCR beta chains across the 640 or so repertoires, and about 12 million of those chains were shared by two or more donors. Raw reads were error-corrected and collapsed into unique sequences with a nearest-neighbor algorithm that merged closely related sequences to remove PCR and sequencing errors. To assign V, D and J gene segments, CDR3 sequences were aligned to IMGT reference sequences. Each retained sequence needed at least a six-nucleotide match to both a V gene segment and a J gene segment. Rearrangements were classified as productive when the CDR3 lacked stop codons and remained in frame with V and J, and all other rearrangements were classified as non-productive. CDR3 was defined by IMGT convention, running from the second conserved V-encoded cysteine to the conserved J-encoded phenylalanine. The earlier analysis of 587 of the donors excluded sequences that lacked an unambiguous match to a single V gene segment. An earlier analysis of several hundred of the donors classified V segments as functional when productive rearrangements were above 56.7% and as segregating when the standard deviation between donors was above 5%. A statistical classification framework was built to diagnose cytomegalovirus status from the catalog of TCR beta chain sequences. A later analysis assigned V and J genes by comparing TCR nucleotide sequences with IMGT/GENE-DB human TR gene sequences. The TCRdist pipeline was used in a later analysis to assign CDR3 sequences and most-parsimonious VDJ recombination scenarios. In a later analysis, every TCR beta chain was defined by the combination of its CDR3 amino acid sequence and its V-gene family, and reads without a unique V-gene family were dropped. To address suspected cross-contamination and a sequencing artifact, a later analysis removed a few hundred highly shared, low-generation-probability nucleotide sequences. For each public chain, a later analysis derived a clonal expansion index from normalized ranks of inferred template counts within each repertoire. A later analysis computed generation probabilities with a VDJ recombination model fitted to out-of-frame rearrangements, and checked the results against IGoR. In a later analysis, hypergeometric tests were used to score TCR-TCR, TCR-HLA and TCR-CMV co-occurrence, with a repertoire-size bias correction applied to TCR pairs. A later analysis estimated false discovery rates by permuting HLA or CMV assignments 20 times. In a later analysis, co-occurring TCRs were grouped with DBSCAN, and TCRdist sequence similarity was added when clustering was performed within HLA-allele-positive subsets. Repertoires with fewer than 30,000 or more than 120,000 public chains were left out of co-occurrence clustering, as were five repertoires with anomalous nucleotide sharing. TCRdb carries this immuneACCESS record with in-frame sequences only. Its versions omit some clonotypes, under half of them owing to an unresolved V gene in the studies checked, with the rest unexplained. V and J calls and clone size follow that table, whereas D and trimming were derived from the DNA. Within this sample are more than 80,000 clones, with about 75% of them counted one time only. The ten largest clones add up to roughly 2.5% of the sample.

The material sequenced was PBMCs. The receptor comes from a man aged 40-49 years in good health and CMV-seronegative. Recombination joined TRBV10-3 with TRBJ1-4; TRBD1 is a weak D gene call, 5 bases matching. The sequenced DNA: TGTGCCATCAGTGAGGGGGGGGCAACTAATGAAAAACTGTTTTTT. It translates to CAISEGGATNEKLFF.